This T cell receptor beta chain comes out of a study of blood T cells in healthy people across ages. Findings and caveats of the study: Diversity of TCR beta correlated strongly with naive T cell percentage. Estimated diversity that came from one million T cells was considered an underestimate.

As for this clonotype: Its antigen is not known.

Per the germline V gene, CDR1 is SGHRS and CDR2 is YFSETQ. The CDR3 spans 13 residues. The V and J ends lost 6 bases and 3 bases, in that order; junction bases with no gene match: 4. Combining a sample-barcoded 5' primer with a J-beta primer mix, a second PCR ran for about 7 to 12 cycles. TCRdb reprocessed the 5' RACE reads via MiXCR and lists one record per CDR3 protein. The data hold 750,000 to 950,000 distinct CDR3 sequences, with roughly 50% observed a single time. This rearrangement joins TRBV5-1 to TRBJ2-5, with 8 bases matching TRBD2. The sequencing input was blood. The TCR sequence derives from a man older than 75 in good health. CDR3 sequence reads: CASTLSGEETQYF. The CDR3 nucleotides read TGCGCCAGCACCCTTAGCGGGGAAGAGACCCAGTACTTC.